A selection of T cell receptor beta chains follows, all from one sample in a study of T cells expressing NK-cell markers. TCRdb re-called the 5' RACE reads and gives one entry per CDR3 protein, without DNA. The table lists about 460,000 distinct CDR3 sequences. The specimen was blood T cells: a sorted CD56 or NKG2C T cell subset, CD4+ or CD8+ T cells, or bulk PBMC T cells (not recorded which). The receptor set was obtained from a woman between 50 and 59 years old in good health. Both conserved end residues are part of each CDR3.

CDR3 length: 16
J gene: TRBJ2-5
V gene: TRBV6-6
CDR3 protein: CASSWDLTGAQETQYF

CDR3 length: 14
J gene: TRBJ2-1
V gene: TRBV24-1
CDR3 protein: CATSDLQGSGEQFF

CDR3 length: 16
J gene: TRBJ2-5
V gene: TRBV20-1
CDR3 protein: CSASLAGGPPRETQYF

CDR3 length: 14
J gene: TRBJ2-3
V gene: TRBV10-3
CDR3 protein: CAIRREGSSDTQYF

CDR3 length: 13
J gene: TRBJ2-1
V gene: TRBV29-1
CDR3 protein: CSVWAARYNEQFF

CDR3 length: 13
J gene: TRBJ1-4
V gene: TRBV2
CDR3 protein: CAILGTANEKLFF

CDR3 length: 16
J gene: TRBJ2-3
V gene: TRBV24-1
CDR3 protein: CATSDRGREVGDTQYF

CDR3 length: 13
J gene: TRBJ1-1
V gene: TRBV6-5
CDR3 protein: CASRGLASTEAFF

CDR3 length: 14
J gene: TRBJ2-3
V gene: TRBV24-1
CDR3 protein: CATPYGRPRNTQYF

CDR3 length: 13
J gene: TRBJ2-1
V gene: TRBV5-4
CDR3 protein: CASSLIGTQEQFF